The following is a T cell receptor beta chain sequence with its context. What antigen it recognizes has not been identified. Per-nucleotide qualities are absent, and no much larger clonotype sits a single base away. These data originate in a study of PD-L1 blockade in urothelial cancer (dated 2017 in TCRdb). About the study as a whole: All patients started therapy in the mid-2010s and received atezolizumab 1,200 mg intravenously every 3 weeks. Blood samples were analyzed 3 weeks after the start of treatment (second dose) and 6 weeks after the start of treatment. Pretreatment blood TCR-seq was available for around 29 patients, at least one posttreatment blood collection was obtained for some 25 patients, and tumor TCR-seq was available for some 25 patients. An ECOG performance status of 0 or 1 was recorded for the patients, and 0 to 3 prior chemotherapy regimens had been received by the patients. The study was an exploratory multi-omic analysis of somatic, immune and clinical correlates of response to PD-L1 blockade with atezolizumab in urothelial cancer. About 90% of the roughly 30 patients were identified as males with urothelial cancer of bladder origin, and a prior smoking history was reported by 18 of 29 patients. Some ten patients reached durable clinical benefit, while 20 or so patients did not. Blood samples gave median yields of approximately 130,000 T cells and around 88,000 unique TCRs, along with a median clonality of around 0.08. Pretreatment tumor samples, along with matched peripheral blood collected serially before and after atezolizumab treatment, underwent TCR sequencing. Progression-free survival longer than 6 months counted as durable clinical benefit, and TCR features were additionally tested against both progression-free and overall survival. In the same patients, pretreatment tumors underwent whole exome sequencing and RNA sequencing in addition to TCR sequencing.

For CDR1 and CDR2, the germline V gene lists SNHLY and FYNNEI. Including cysteine and phenylalanine, the CDR3 has 15 amino acids. The entry retains the CDR3 DNA only, 45 bases that are in frame from base 1. Cut back by 3 bases and 2 bases, the V and J ends lie 14 bases apart. Each PCR received spiked-in synthetic TCR analog templates so that absolute template abundance could be estimated from read counts. Using the immunoSEQ assay, TCRbeta CDR3 regions were amplified from genomic DNA with bias-controlled V and J gene primers. Sequencing of rearranged TCRbeta segments was done at approximately 20X coverage. In the original analysis: Sequencing errors were corrected by clustering, and CDR3s were annotated against IMGT so that V, D and J genes could be assigned. Out-of-frame and stop-codon sequences were excluded, and only productive TCRbeta rearrangements were used in downstream analyses. Clonality was calculated as one minus the Shannon entropy normalized by the log of the number of unique productive sequences. Fisher's exact test with Benjamini-Hochberg correction, at a threshold of adjusted p below 0.01, was used to find clones that differed between time points or between blood and tumor. Drawn from immuneACCESS, this table holds only the in-frame rearrangements with V and J called that TCRdb kept. Clones are partly lost; checked studies trace under half to an unresolved V gene and leave the rest unexplained. V and J calls and clone size follow that table, whereas D and trimming were derived from the DNA. Present in this sample are under 55,000 clones, nearly 85% of which were seen just once. The ten most abundant clones make up about 6% of the sample.

General findings and caveats noted by the study authors: Among patients with durable benefit, tumor-associated TCR clones showed greater expansion in peripheral blood 3 weeks after treatment started (n of about 20, p = 0.022). Because the sample size was small (n ≈ 27) and many exploratory analyses were performed, the results are intended to be hypothesis-generating. A pretreatment peripheral blood TCR clonality below the median was linked to improved progression-free and overall survival.

The cohort comprised more than 25 patients with locally advanced or metastatic urothelial carcinoma treated at Memorial Sloan Kettering on a trial protocol. Peripheral blood mononuclear cells were collected pretreatment and during treatment, at between 1 and 8 total time points per patient. The Qiagen DNeasy Blood extraction kit was used to purify genomic DNA from total PBMCs and tumor samples. Collected pretreatment and during treatment, PBMCs were isolated and stored as previously described. This material consisted of PBMCs, taken around atezolizumab (anti-PD-L1) treatment. Rearrangement joined TRBV2 to TRBJ2-7; D gene: possibly TRBD1, on 6 matching bases. The TCR comes from a middle-aged man with urothelial cancer. The bases read TGTGCCAGCAGTGAGATCCAGGGGAGACCCTACGAGCAGTACTTC. Translated, it reads CASSEIQGRPYEQYF.